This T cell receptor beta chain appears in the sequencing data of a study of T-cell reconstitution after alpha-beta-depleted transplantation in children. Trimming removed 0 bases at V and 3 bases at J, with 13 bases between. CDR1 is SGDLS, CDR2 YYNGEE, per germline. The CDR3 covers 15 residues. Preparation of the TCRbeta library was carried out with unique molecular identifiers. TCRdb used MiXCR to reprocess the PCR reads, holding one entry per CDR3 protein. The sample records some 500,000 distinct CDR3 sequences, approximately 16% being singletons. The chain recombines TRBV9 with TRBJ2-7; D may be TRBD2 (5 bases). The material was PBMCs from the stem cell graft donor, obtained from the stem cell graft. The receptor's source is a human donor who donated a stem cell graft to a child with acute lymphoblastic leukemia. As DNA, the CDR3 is TGTGCCAGCAGCGTAGATGTGGGAGCTGGCTACGAGCAGTACTTC. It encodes CASSVDVGAGYEQYF.